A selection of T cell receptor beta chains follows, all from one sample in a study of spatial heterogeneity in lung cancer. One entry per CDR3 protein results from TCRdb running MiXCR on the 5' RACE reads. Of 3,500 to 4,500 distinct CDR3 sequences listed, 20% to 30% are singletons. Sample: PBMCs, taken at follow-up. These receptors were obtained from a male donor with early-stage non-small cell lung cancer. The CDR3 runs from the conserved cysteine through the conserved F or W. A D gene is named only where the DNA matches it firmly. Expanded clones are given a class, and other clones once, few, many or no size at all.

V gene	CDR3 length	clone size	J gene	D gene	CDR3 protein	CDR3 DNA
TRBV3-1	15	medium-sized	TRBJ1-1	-	CASSRGSAMNTEAFF	TGTGCCAGCAGCCGTGGCTCCGCCATGAACACTGAAGCTTTCTTT
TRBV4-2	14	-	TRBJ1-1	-	CASRLQGGSTEAFF	TGTGCCAGCAGACTACAGGGAGGGAGCACTGAAGCTTTCTTT
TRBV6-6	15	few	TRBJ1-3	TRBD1	CASSGGQSSGNTIYF	TGTGCCAGCAGTGGGGGACAGAGCTCTGGAAACACCATATATTTT
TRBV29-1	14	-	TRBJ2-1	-	CSVEEGLSYNEQFF	TGCAGCGTTGAGGAAGGGCTCTCCTACAATGAGCAGTTCTTC
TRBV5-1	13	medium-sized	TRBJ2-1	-	CASSWNANNEQFF	TGCGCCAGCAGCTGGAACGCAAACAATGAGCAGTTCTTC
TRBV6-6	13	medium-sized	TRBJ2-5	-	CASSSGQWKAQYF	TGTGCCAGCAGTTCCGGACAGTGGAAGGCCCAGTACTTC
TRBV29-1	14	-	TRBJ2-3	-	CSADGSPGTDTQYF	TGCAGCGCCGACGGGAGCCCCGGCACAGATACGCAGTATTTT
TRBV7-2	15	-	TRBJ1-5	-	CASSLGGQGHQPQHF	TGTGCCAGCAGCTTAGGCGGACAAGGGCATCAGCCCCAGCATTTT
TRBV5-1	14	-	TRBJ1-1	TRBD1	CASSRGQGVTEAFF	TGCGCCAGCAGCAGGGGACAGGGCGTCACTGAAGCTTTCTTT
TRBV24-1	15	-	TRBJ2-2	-	CATGGPGGAGGELFF	TGTGCCACCGGGGGGCCCGGGGGCGCTGGCGGGGAGCTGTTTTTT
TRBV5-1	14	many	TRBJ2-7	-	CASSLVLLGGEQYF	TGCGCCAGCAGCTTGGTACTCCTGGGCGGCGAGCAGTACTTC
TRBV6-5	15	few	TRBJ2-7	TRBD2	CASRLGLAGAYEQYF	TGTGCCAGCAGGTTGGGACTAGCGGGAGCCTACGAGCAGTACTTC
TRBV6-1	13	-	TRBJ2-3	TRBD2	CATGLAGGDTQYF	TGTGCCACGGGACTAGCGGGAGGAGATACGCAGTATTTT
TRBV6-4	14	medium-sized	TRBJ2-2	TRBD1	CASSGTGDTGELFF	TGTGCCAGCAGTGGGACAGGGGACACCGGGGAGCTGTTTTTT
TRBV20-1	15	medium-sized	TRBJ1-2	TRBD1	CSARVRTGALYGYTF	TGCAGTGCTAGAGTAAGGACAGGGGCGCTCTATGGCTACACCTTC
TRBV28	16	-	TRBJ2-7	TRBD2	CASTLGLAGGRDEQYF	TGTGCCAGCACCCTGGGGCTAGCGGGAGGGAGGGACGAGCAGTACTTC
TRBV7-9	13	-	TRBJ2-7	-	CASSGDVSYEQYF	TGTGCCAGCAGCGGGGACGTCTCCTACGAGCAGTACTTC
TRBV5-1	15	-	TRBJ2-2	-	CASSLGAPVQGELFF	TGCGCCAGCAGCTTGGGAGCCCCCGTCCAAGGGGAGCTGTTTTTT
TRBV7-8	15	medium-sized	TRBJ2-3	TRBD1	CASSLRGQTTDTQYF	TGTGCCAGCAGCTTGAGGGGGCAGACCACAGATACGCAGTATTTT
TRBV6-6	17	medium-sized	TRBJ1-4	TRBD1	CASSYPGQGATNEKLFF	TGTGCCAGCAGTTACCCGGGACAGGGGGCAACTAATGAAAAACTGTTTTTT
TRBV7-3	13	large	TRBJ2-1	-	CASSTLQGNQQFF	TGTGCCAGCAGCACATTACAGGGCAATCAGCAGTTCTTC
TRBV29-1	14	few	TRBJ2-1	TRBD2	CSVGGLVSYNEQFF	TGCAGCGTTGGGGGACTAGTCTCCTACAATGAGCAGTTCTTC
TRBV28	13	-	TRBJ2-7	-	CASGRASSYEQYF	TGTGCCAGCGGAAGGGCCAGCTCCTACGAGCAGTACTTC
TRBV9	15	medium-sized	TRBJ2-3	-	CASSVVTASTDTQYF	TGTGCCAGCAGCGTAGTAACAGCTAGCACAGATACGCAGTATTTT
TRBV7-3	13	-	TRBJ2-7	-	CASSEGLNNEQYF	TGTGCCAGCAGCGAGGGACTCAACAACGAGCAGTACTTC
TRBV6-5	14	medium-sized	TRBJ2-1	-	CASSERSSYNEQFF	TGTGCCAGCAGCGAGCGGAGCTCCTACAATGAGCAGTTCTTC
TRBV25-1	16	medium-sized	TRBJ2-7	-	CASRTPGSLFSYEQYF	TGTGCCAGCCGGACCCCAGGGAGCCTCTTCTCCTACGAGCAGTACTTC
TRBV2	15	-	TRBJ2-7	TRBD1	CASSAFQGAPYEQYF	TGTGCCAGCAGCGCCTTCCAGGGGGCCCCCTACGAGCAGTACTTC
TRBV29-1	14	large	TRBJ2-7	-	CSVVLTEHVYEQYF	TGCAGCGTTGTGCTGACAGAACATGTATACGAGCAGTACTTC
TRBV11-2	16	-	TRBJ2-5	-	CASSLDLVGRKETQYF	TGTGCCAGCAGCTTAGATCTTGTGGGGCGGAAAGAGACCCAGTACTTC
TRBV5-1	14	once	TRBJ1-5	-	CASSEALGNQPQHF	TGCGCCAGCAGCGAGGCCCTTGGGAATCAGCCCCAGCATTTT
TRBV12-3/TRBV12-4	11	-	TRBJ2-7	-	CASSRMGEQYF	TGTGCCAGCAGCAGAATGGGCGAGCAGTACTTC
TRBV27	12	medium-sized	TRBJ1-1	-	CASSSREAEAFF	TGTGCCAGCAGTTCACGGGAAGCTGAAGCTTTCTTT
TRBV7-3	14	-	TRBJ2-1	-	CASSQETGYNEQFF	TGTGCCAGCAGCCAAGAGACAGGCTACAATGAGCAGTTCTTC
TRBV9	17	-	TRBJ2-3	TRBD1	CASSVVGTGSSTDTQYF	TGTGCCAGCAGCGTAGTTGGGACAGGGTCAAGCACAGATACGCAGTATTTT
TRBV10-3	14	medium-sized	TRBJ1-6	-	CAIWDGGRSLPLHF	TGTGCCATCTGGGATGGAGGGCGAAGTTTGCCCCTCCACTTT
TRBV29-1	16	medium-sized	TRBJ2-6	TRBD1	CSVGQGERSGANILTF	TGCAGCGTAGGACAGGGCGAACGCTCTGGGGCCAACATCCTGACTTTC
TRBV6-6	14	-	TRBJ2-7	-	CASSYQGFAYEQYF	TGTGCCAGCAGTTACCAGGGATTCGCCTACGAGCAGTACTTC
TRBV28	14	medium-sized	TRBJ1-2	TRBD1	CASSLGTGDYGYTF	TGTGCCAGCAGTTTGGGGACAGGGGACTATGGCTACACCTTC
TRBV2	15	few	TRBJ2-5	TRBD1	CASSERRQGAKTQYF	TGTGCCAGCAGTGAAAGGAGACAGGGGGCGAAGACCCAGTACTTC
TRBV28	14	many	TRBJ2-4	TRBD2	CASKDGTNKNIQYF	TGTGCCAGCAAGGACGGGACTAACAAAAACATTCAGTACTTC
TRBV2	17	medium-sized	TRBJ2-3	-	CASTLFPFSGATDTQYF	TGTGCCAGCACCTTATTTCCGTTCTCGGGGGCTACAGATACGCAGTATTTT